The 17 T cell receptor beta chains below all came from one sample that was sequenced in a study of blood T cells in healthy people across ages. A second roughly 7 to 12 cycle PCR used barcoded and J-beta primers. One entry per CDR3 protein results from TCRdb running MiXCR on the 5' RACE reads. The data contain some 1.4 million distinct CDR3 sequences, 42% of them singletons. The sample consisted of blood. The receptors shown here come from a woman in her late teens or twenties in good health.

The genes are TRBV29-1 and TRBJ2-1, with D uncertain. Germline V gene sequence: CDR1 SQVTM, CDR2 ANQGSEA. The CDR3 totals 12 residues. DNA for the CDR3: TGCAGTGCCTCGGTCACAAACAATGAGCAGTTCTTC. Translation: CSASVTNNEQFF.

The chain joins TRBV29-1 to TRBJ1-4, with D unresolved. Per the germline V gene, CDR1 is SQVTM and CDR2 is ANQGSEA. CDR3 size: 12 residues. V was clipped by 4 bases and J by 8 bases, with 11 bases between them. CDR3 amino acids: CSVVSSGEKLFF. The CDR3 bases are TGCAGCGTTGTTTCTTCGGGGGAAAAACTGTTTTTT.

The rearrangement joins TRBV20-1 to TRBJ1-5; D remains ambiguous. This CDR3 contains 17 residues. Germline lookup yields CDR1 DFQATT and CDR2 SNEGSKA (reference sequence). V dropped 0 bases and J dropped 0 bases, with 15 bases sitting between them. In nucleotides, the CDR3 is TGCAGTGCTAGAGATACTGCAGGTACCTATAGCAATCAGCCCCAGCATTTT. Translating it yields CSARDTAGTYSNQPQHF.

About this clonotype itself: A much larger clone lies one base from this, so it may be a read error. The chain uses TRBV29-1 and TRBJ2-4; perhaps TRBD2 as D (5 bases). Germline V gene sequence: CDR1 SQVTM, CDR2 ANQGSEA. The CDR3 loop spans 12 amino acids. The CDR3 loop reads CSAEDPGNIQYF. Here the CDR3 DNA reads TGCAGCGCTGAAGATCCGGGGAACATTCAGTACTTC.

The chain joins TRBV30 to TRBJ2-3; TRBD2 agrees at 10 bases. V was pared by 1 base and J by 6 bases, with 7 bases of the junction left unmatched. In germline, CDR1 is GTSNPN, CDR2 SVGIG (reference sequence). This CDR3 has 15 residues. CDR3 region: CAWSDLAGEPDTQYF. The CDR3 region has the DNA TGTGCCTGGAGTGATCTAGCGGGGGAGCCGGATACGCAGTATTTT.

The chain joins TRBV10-3 to TRBJ2-7; D is undetermined. CDR1 is ENHRY, CDR2 SYGVKD, per germline. V lost 3 bases to trimming and J lost 3 bases, with 12 bases between them. This CDR3 region has 14 residues. CDR3 bases: TGTGCCATCAGTGACCCCGGTGGGCTCTACGAGCAGTACTTC. Residues: CAISDPGGLYEQYF.

This clonotype has a handful of counts. The chain links TRBV20-1 to TRBJ2-4; D tentatively reads TRBD1 or TRBD2 (5 bases each). V lost 6 bases, J lost 1 base, and 13 bases lay in between. The CDR3 runs to 14 residues. CDR1 is DFQATT, CDR2 SNEGSKA, per germline (reference sequence). CDR3 nucleotides: TGCAGTGCCGGGGAGACAGCCGCCAAAAACATTCAGTACTTC. It codes for CSAGETAAKNIQYF.

V is TRBV27 and J is TRBJ2-5, with D unclear. CDR3 length: 15 residues. Germline CDR1 and CDR2: MNHEY and SMNVEV (reference sequence). V shed 6 bases and J shed 2 bases, with 16 bases lying between them. CDR3 coding DNA: TGTGCCAGCAGACCCGATAAGGGCTTACAAGAGACCCAGTACTTC. It encodes CASRPDKGLQETQYF.

Concerning this clonotype itself: Compared with germline, one end of the junction differs, possibly owing to a read error. The V and J genes are TRBV5-4 and TRBJ2-3; D gene ambiguous. In germline, CDR1 is SGHNT, CDR2 YYREEE (reference sequence). CDR3 length: 14 amino acids. CDR3 sequence: CASSLAGSIDTQYF. The CDR3 DNA reads TGTGCCAGCAGCTTGGCTGGCAGCATAGATACGCAGTATTTT.

This clonotype was seen repeatedly, ten times or more. CDR3 amino acids: CSAKGQGAYEQYF. Here the CDR3 DNA reads TGCAGCGCCAAGGGTCAGGGGGCCTACGAGCAGTACTTC. This chain links TRBV29-1 with TRBJ2-7, with 7 positions matching TRBD1. V lost 7 bases, J lost 2 bases, and 8 bases stayed unmatched. The CDR3 runs to 13 residues. Germline V gene lookup returns CDR1 SQVTM and CDR2 ANQGSEA.

The genes are TRBV27 and TRBJ2-7, with a weak D call TRBD2 (6 bases). The V end was cut by 7 bases, the J end by 1 base, with 11 bases between. This CDR3 region has 13 residues. The germline gives CDR1 MNHEY, CDR2 SMNVEV (reference sequence). As DNA, the CDR3 is TGTGCCAGCAAGGGCGGGGCTTCCTACGAGCAGTACTTC. This translates into CASKGGASYEQYF.

CDR3 sequence reads: CASSQRDGTNEQFF. The CDR3 DNA sequence: TGTGCCAGCAGCCAGAGGGACGGGACGAATGAGCAGTTCTTC. The chain has TRBV4-2 and TRBJ2-1; either TRBD1 or TRBD2 may supply D (5 bases each). Germline V gene lookup returns CDR1 LGHNA and CDR2 YNFKEQ. V was shortened by 3 bases and J by 7 bases, with 13 bases between the two germline ends. The CDR3 sequence is 14 residues long.

This clonotype came up a few times. The chain has TRBV5-1 and TRBJ2-1; TRBD2 agrees at 7 bases. The V segment lost 4 bases and the J segment 3 bases; nucleotides outside the gene matches: 4. Looked up from germline, CDR1 is SGHRS and CDR2 is YFSETQ. The CDR3 has 14 amino acids. CDR3 nucleotide sequence: TGCGCCAGCAGCACCTCTAGCGGCTACAATGAGCAGTTCTTC. As protein: CASSTSSGYNEQFF. Full variable domain (outside the CDR3, taken from reference TRBV5-1 and TRBJ2-1): KAGVTQTPRYLIKTRGQQVTLSCSPISGHRSVSWYQQTPGQGLQFLFEYFSETQRNKGNFPGRFSGRQFSNSRSEMNVSTLELGDSALYLCASSTSSGYNEQFFGPGTRLTVL.

This clonotype has only a few counts. The chain uses TRBV3-1 and TRBJ1-2, with 7 positions matching TRBD1. The germline V gene encodes CDR1 LGHDT and CDR2 YNNKEL (reference sequence). V shed 4 bases and J 7 bases; nucleotides not matched to a gene: 12. CDR3 length: 15 residues. The CDR3 DNA reads TGTGCCAGCAGCCGAACCGAGACAGGGAATTTTGGCTACACCTTC. Translation gives CASSRTETGNFGYTF.

V and J are TRBV6-1 and TRBJ1-5, with TRBD1 matching 12 bases. This CDR3 comprises 14 residues. CDR1 is MNHNS, CDR2 SASEGT, per germline. V lost 8 bases, J lost 5 bases, and 4 bases stayed unmatched. CDR3 DNA: TGTGCCAGCCGGGACAGGGGGCCATATCAGCCCCAGCATTTT. Amino acid sequence: CASRDRGPYQPQHF.

This clonotype was picked up a small number of times. V is TRBV7-9 and J is TRBJ1-1, with D unresolved. Germline-derived CDR1 and CDR2 are SEHNR and FQNEAQ (reference sequence). The V end was cut by 2 bases, the J end by 2 bases, with 12 bases between. This CDR3 spans 15 amino acids. CDR3: CASSLSATVNTEAFF. The CDR3 DNA follows: TGTGCCAGCAGCTTATCCGCCACAGTCAACACTGAAGCTTTCTTT.

This chain joins TRBV10-3 and TRBJ1-5; 10 bases map to TRBD1. This CDR3 contains 14 residues. V shed 5 bases, J shed 5 bases, and the junction held 3 bases outside the gene matches. Germline V gene lookup returns CDR1 ENHRY and CDR2 SYGVKD. The CDR3 DNA reads TGTGCCATCAGTTCCGGGACAGGGGATCAGCCCCAGCATTTT. It translates to CAISSGTGDQPQHF.